These 11 T cell receptor beta chains came from one sample sequenced in a study of blood T cell repertoires in COVID-19. Only in-frame clones appear in the TCRdb table, and some are missing; sequencing was by immunoSEQ multiplex PCR. The repertoire includes 190,000 or so clones, approximately 90% of them detected once, and 5.5% to 7.5% sits in the top ten. Sequenced sample: peripheral blood. These TCRs come from a man between 60 and 75 years old who had recovered from COVID-19.

The chain has TRBV5-4 and TRBJ2-7, with 7 bases fitting TRBD1. The CDR3 spans 14 residues. Trimming cost V 4 bases and J 2 bases; bases outside gene matches: 6. Germline-derived CDR1 and CDR2 are SGHNT and YYREEE (reference sequence). The CDR3, as DNA: TGTGCCAGCAGCAGTCGACAGGGAACCTACGAGCAGTACTTC. Amino acids: CASSSRQGTYEQYF.

This chain connects TRBV18 to TRBJ1-4, with D perhaps TRBD1 (5 bases). CDR1 is KGHSH, CDR2 LQKENI, per germline. Trimming pared 5 bases from V and 0 bases from J, leaving 13 bases between. The CDR3 runs to 16 residues. CDR3 in DNA: TGTGCCAGCTCAGGAGGGACCGATTCAACTAATGAAAAACTGTTTTTT. It translates to CASSGGTDSTNEKLFF.

This chain joins TRBV19 and TRBJ1-5; tentative D call: TRBD1 (6 bases). V shed 3 bases and J shed 5 bases, with 17 bases lying between them. The CDR3 totals 16 residues. Germline CDR1 is LNHDA and CDR2 is SQIVND (reference sequence). The CDR3, as DNA: TGTGCCAGTAGTATTTACCTGGGAGGGGGGGATCAGCCCCAGCATTTT. Amino acids: CASSIYLGGGDQPQHF.

This clone has at least ten counts. The rearrangement links TRBV3-1 (or the pseudogene TRBV3-2) to TRBJ1-1; D gene ambiguous. Germline V lookup: CDR1 LGHDT, CDR2 YNNKEL (reference sequence). V gave up 5 bases and J gave up 9 bases, with 10 bases separating them. This CDR3 region has 11 residues. The CDR3 sequence: CASSSKLQAFF. DNA of the CDR3: TGTGCCAGCAGCTCCAAGCTTCAAGCTTTCTTT.

The rearrangement links TRBV27 to TRBJ2-3; D perhaps matches TRBD2 (5 bases). CDR1 MNHEY and CDR2 SMNVEV come from the germline V gene (reference sequence). This CDR3 has 13 amino acids. Deletions cut 7 bases from V and 5 bases from J, with 13 bases between. The CDR3 DNA reads TGTGCCAGCACCAGGACTGAGGGAGATACGCAGTATTTT. It codes for CASTRTEGDTQYF.

This clone was seen only once. J is TRBJ2-7 and V is TRBV9, with TRBD1 matching over 8 bases. The CDR3 has 16 residues. V was pared by 0 bases and J by 7 bases, with 12 bases of the junction left unmatched. Germline CDR1 is SGDLS and CDR2 is YYNGEE. CDR3 region: CASSVAPRTGMGEQYF. The CDR3 DNA sequence: TGTGCCAGCAGCGTAGCTCCCAGGACAGGGATGGGGGAGCAGTACTTC.

In its sample, this clone was seen many times. This chain joins TRBV6-4 and TRBJ2-1; D might be TRBD1 (5 bases). Trimming left V 2 bases short and J 4 bases short, with 12 bases between. Germline V gene lookup returns CDR1 MRHNA and CDR2 SNTAGT. The CDR3 runs 15 residues. In DNA form, the CDR3 reads TGTGCCAGCAGTGACGGGCAGGGTGGGTACAATGAGCAGTTCTTC. It specifies CASSDGQGGYNEQFF.

V is TRBV7-6 and J is TRBJ2-1; TRBD2 matches at 7 bases. V lost 3 bases, J lost 6 bases, and 5 bases stayed unmatched. Germline V gene lookup returns CDR1 SGHVS and CDR2 FNYEAQ. The CDR3 runs 14 residues. The CDR3 is CASSFGLGLNEQFF. In DNA, the CDR3 is TGTGCCAGCAGCTTTGGACTAGGGCTCAATGAGCAGTTCTTC.

The genes are TRBV28 and TRBJ2-2; possible D gene TRBD1, 5 bases. Trimming removed 8 bases from V and 5 bases from J, with 21 bases in between. The germline gives CDR1 MDHEN, CDR2 SYDVKM. The CDR3 totals 16 residues. The CDR3 here is CASSQTGQGRTGELFF. The CDR3 DNA follows: TGTGCCAGCTCACAAACTGGGCAGGGCCGGACCGGGGAGCTGTTTTTT.

The V gene is TRBV11-2, the J gene TRBJ1-1; TRBD1 aligns across 7 bases. The CDR3 runs 12 residues. The junction had 1 base not matched to a gene; V was cut back by 6 bases and J by 3 bases. The germline V gene has CDR1 SGHAT and CDR2 FQNNGV. The CDR3 loop is CASSTGDTEAFF. CDR3 bases: TGTGCCAGCAGTACAGGGGACACTGAAGCTTTCTTT.

As for this clone: The identical CDR3 is also encoded by other nucleotide sequences in the sample. The chain couples TRBV7-2 to TRBJ1-2, with 9 bases that match TRBD1. J lost 6 bases, V lost 5 bases, and 4 bases had no gene match. Per germline, CDR1 SGHTA and CDR2 FQGNSA. The CDR3 is made up of 13 amino acids. The CDR3 bases are TGTGCCAGCAGCCCGGGACAGGGTCATGGCTACACCTTC. Encoded protein: CASSPGQGHGYTF.